This T cell receptor (beta chain) was sequenced during a study of cytomegalovirus exposure and HLA in healthy donors. CDR3 size: 16 residues. V gave up 5 bases and J gave up 0 bases, with 13 bases separating them. Germline CDR1 is SGHNT and CDR2 is YENEEA. The PCR made use of 60 Vbeta and 13 Jbeta primers. The repertoire was sequenced with immunoSEQ multiplex PCR; TCRdb's copy has only in-frame clones and lacks some. Here the sample spans about 200,000 clones, about 82% being singletons. The TCR sequence derives from a man between 25 and 39 years old in good health and CMV-seronegative. This chain uses TRBV11-3 with TRBJ2-2; D perhaps matches TRBD1 (7 bases). The sequencing input was PBMCs. CDR3 residues: CASSPGGPANTGELFF. The CDR3 coding sequence is TGTGCCAGCAGCCCAGGGGGGCCCGCGAACACCGGGGAGCTGTTTTTT.